One sample yielded the 32 T cell receptor beta chains listed below, sequenced in a study of blood T cell repertoires in COVID-19. Repertoires were generated with immunoSEQ multiplex PCR, while TCRdb's copy carries only in-frame clones and drops some. The table includes some 150,000 clones, approximately 82% detected once. The sequenced material came from peripheral blood. Receptors were obtained from a woman between 45 and 60 years old in a cohort sampled during active or convalescent COVID-19.

The CDR3 nucleotides read TGCGCCAGCAGCTTGGATGGGACAGGGAAACATTCACCCCTCCACTTT. Translation gives CASSLDGTGKHSPLHF. The chain couples TRBV5-1 to TRBJ1-6; 9 bases line up with TRBD1. Germline V lookup: CDR1 SGHRS, CDR2 YFSETQ. The CDR3 is 16 amino acids. The J segment lost 8 bases and the V segment lost 0 bases, leaving 6 bases of the junction unmatched.

V is TRBV24-1 and J is TRBJ2-2; 10 positions agree with TRBD1. The CDR3 runs to 14 residues. Germline V gene data show CDR1 as KGHDR and CDR2 as SFDVKD. V lost 10 bases, J lost 6 bases, and 7 bases stayed unmatched. CDR3 sequence reads: CATQKGQGSGELFF. The CDR3 bases are TGTGCCACTCAAAAGGGACAGGGGTCCGGGGAGCTGTTTTTT.

V gene TRBV5-5 combines with J gene TRBJ2-2; 9 bases align to TRBD1. Germline trimming cut 0 bases from V and 3 bases from J; bases unmatched to any gene: 3. Germline V CDR1 and CDR2: SGHKS, YYEKEE (reference sequence). The CDR3 sequence is 16 residues long. The CDR3 loop is CASSLVGQGHTGELFF. As DNA, the CDR3 is TGTGCCAGCAGCTTGGTGGGACAGGGCCACACCGGGGAGCTGTTTTTT.

This sequence joins TRBV5-1 and TRBJ2-2; 7 nucleotides agree with TRBD1. The CDR3 sequence is 17 residues long. Germline assignment: CDR1 SGHRS and CDR2 YFSETQ. V lost 3 bases to trimming and J lost 4 bases; unmatched junction nucleotides: 12. CDR3 residues: CASSSGPPGTATGELFF. In DNA, the CDR3 is TGCGCCAGCAGCTCAGGTCCCCCCGGGACAGCCACCGGGGAGCTGTTTTTT.

The V and J genes are TRBV11-2 and TRBJ2-2, with TRBD2 matching 12 bases. Per the germline V gene, CDR1 is SGHAT and CDR2 is FQNNGV. The CDR3 is 16 residues long. The J segment lost 4 bases and the V segment lost 5 bases, leaving 5 bases of the junction unmatched. The CDR3 DNA is TGTGCCAGCAGCGCCCTAGCGGGGGGGCCCACCGGGGAGCTGTTTTTT. It encodes CASSALAGGPTGELFF.

The chain combines TRBV6-5 with TRBJ1-1; no firm D call. The CDR3 has 11 amino acids. The V gene lost 8 bases and the J gene lost 2 bases, with 6 bases spanning the gap. Germline V gene lookup returns CDR1 MNHEY and CDR2 SVGAGI. DNA for the CDR3: TGTGCCAGCGGGCGCAACACTGAAGCTTTCTTT. It is translated as CASGRNTEAFF.

The chain recombines TRBV13 with TRBJ1-5; tentatively, D is TRBD1 (6 bases). Per germline, CDR1 PRHDT and CDR2 FYEKMQ (reference sequence). V lost 3 bases, J lost 3 bases, and 9 bases lay in between. The CDR3 runs 14 residues. The CDR3 DNA is TGTGCCAGCAGCTTCAGGGGCGCCAATCAGCCCCAGCATTTT. This sequence encodes CASSFRGANQPQHF. Looking up the rest from reference TRBV13 and TRBJ1-5 gives the full variable domain: AAGVIQSPRHLIKEKRETATLKCYPIPRHDTVYWYQQGPGQDPQFLISFYEKMQSDKGSIPDRFSAQQFSDYHSELNMSSLELGDSALYFCASSFRGANQPQHFGDGTRLSIL.

This clone was recorded only once. V and J are TRBV11-2 and TRBJ1-3; D gene ambiguous. Between the trimmed V and J ends, which lost 1 base and 9 bases, there was a span of 7 bases. Germline V gene lookup returns CDR1 SGHAT and CDR2 FQNNGV. This CDR3 is 12 amino acids long. DNA for the CDR3: TGTGCCAGCAGCTTAGGGAGGCCCACCATATATTTT. The encoded protein is CASSLGRPTIYF.

V is TRBV6-5 and J is TRBJ2-5, with D maybe TRBD1 (6 bases). The CDR3 loop spans 13 amino acids. V was shortened by 5 bases and J by 5 bases, with 12 bases between the two germline ends. The germline V gene has CDR1 MNHEY and CDR2 SVGAGI. The CDR3 DNA reads TGTGCCAGCAGTACAGACACAGGGGAGACCCAGTACTTC. Its protein is CASSTDTGETQYF.

This clone has only one observation. The gene calls are TRBV7-3 and TRBJ2-2, with a possible D match to TRBD2 (6 bases). V gave up 5 bases and J gave up 8 bases, with 12 bases separating them. CDR1 and CDR2 from the germline V gene are SGHTA and FQGTGA. This CDR3 spans 13 amino acids. The CDR3 nucleotides read TGTGCCAGCAGCCACCCCGCGGGGGGGGAGCTGTTTTTT. Translation gives CASSHPAGGELFF. The complete variable domain, with remaining parts taken from reference TRBV7-3 and TRBJ2-2, reads GAGVSQTPSNKVTEKGKYVELRCDPISGHTALYWYRQSLGQGPEFLIYFQGTGAADDSGLPNDRFFAVRPEGSVSTLKIQRTERGDSAVYLCASSHPAGGELFFGEGSRLTVL.

V usage is TRBV30 and J usage is TRBJ2-1; 13 nucleotides line up with TRBD2. V lost 2 bases, J lost 5 bases, and 9 bases stayed unmatched. From germline, CDR1 is GTSNPN and CDR2 SVGIG (reference sequence). The CDR3 spans 17 residues. In DNA, the CDR3 is TGTGCCTGGAGTAACCTCCGGACTAGCGGGGGCAACAATGAGCAGTTCTTC. Translating gives CAWSNLRTSGGNNEQFF. Complete variable domain (other parts from reference TRBV30 and TRBJ2-1): SQTIHQWPATLVQPVGSPLSLECTVEGTSNPNLYWYRQAAGRGLQLLFYSVGIGQISSEVPQNLSASRPQDRQFILSSKKLLLSDSGFYLCAWSNLRTSGGNNEQFFGPGTRLTVL.

This chain uses TRBV3-1 (or the pseudogene TRBV3-2) with TRBJ2-2, with 7 positions matching TRBD2. The CDR3 covers 14 residues. Per the germline V gene, CDR1 is LGHDT and CDR2 is YNNKEL (reference sequence). J gave up 6 bases and V 2 bases, and 3 bases lay outside the gene matches. The chain's CDR3 is CASSQRLAPGELFF. For the CDR3, the DNA is TGTGCCAGCAGCCAACGACTAGCCCCCGGGGAGCTGTTTTTT.

The CDR3 here is CASSLNIYSSYEQYF. In nucleotides, the CDR3 is TGTGCCAGCAGCTTAAATATCTACAGTTCCTACGAGCAGTACTTC. The rearrangement uses TRBV7-9 and TRBJ2-7; no reliable D call. CDR3 size: 15 residues. Between the trimmed V and J ends, which lost 2 bases and 1 base, there was a span of 12 bases. Germline V gene data show CDR1 as SEHNR and CDR2 as FQNEAQ (reference sequence).

The chain combines TRBV2 with TRBJ2-2, with 9 bases that match TRBD2. Germline V gene data show CDR1 as SNHLY and CDR2 as FYNNEI. Trimming at V came to 7 bases and at J to 6 bases, leaving 6 bases not matched to a gene. This CDR3 region has 14 residues. CDR3 sequence reads: CASTRRGGSGELFF. DNA of the CDR3: TGTGCCAGCACAAGGCGGGGGGGCTCCGGGGAGCTGTTTTTT.

The rearrangement joins TRBV19 to TRBJ1-3, with unresolved D. CDR1 and CDR2 from the germline V gene are LNHDA and SQIVND (reference sequence). CDR3 length equals 14 residues. V was cut by 7 bases and J by 0 bases, with 10 bases left in between. The CDR3 coding sequence is TGTGCCAGTACTGACAAAAGCTCTGGAAACACCATATATTTT. It is translated as CASTDKSSGNTIYF.

This rearrangement joins TRBV4-1 to TRBJ1-2, with 10 bases identical to TRBD1. The CDR3 spans 16 residues. From germline, CDR1 is MGHRA and CDR2 YSYEKL. V was pared by 4 bases and J by 5 bases, with 10 bases of the junction left unmatched. The CDR3 bases are TGCGCCAGCAGCCCGACAGGGGGCGTCACTCTTTATGGCTACACCTTC. Its translation is CASSPTGGVTLYGYTF.

This clone has a handful of counts. The V call is TRBV5-1, the J call TRBJ2-7, with 11 positions matching TRBD2. V lost 0 bases to trimming and J lost 4 bases; unmatched junction nucleotides: 6. CDR3 length equals 16 residues. From germline, CDR1 is SGHRS and CDR2 YFSETQ. The CDR3 protein is CASSLGGTSGPYEQYF. The DNA for the CDR3 is TGCGCCAGCAGCTTGGGTGGGACTAGCGGTCCTTACGAGCAGTACTTC.

J is TRBJ2-3 and V is TRBV7-9, with 7 bases fitting TRBD1. The ends lost 5 bases at V and 4 bases at J; junction bases unmatched: 9. The CDR3 has 15 residues. Germline CDR1 and CDR2: SEHNR and FQNEAQ (reference sequence). The DNA of the CDR3 is TGTGCCAGCAGCCCGCCCTACAGGGGAGCAGATACGCAGTATTTT. This sequence encodes CASSPPYRGADTQYF.

This CDR3 reads CASSQTSGGASGELFF. CDR3 coding DNA: TGCGCCAGCAGCCAAACTAGCGGGGGGGCAAGCGGGGAGCTGTTTTTT. The J gene is TRBJ2-2, the V gene TRBV4-1, with 13 bases lining up with TRBD2. Unmatched junction bases numbered 4, after V lost 2 bases and J lost 7 bases. The CDR3 loop spans 16 amino acids. CDR1 and CDR2 from the germline V gene are MGHRA and YSYEKL.

This chain connects TRBV6-1 to TRBJ2-5; D may be TRBD2 (6 bases). The V end lost 2 bases, the J end lost 5 bases, and 15 bases lay between the germline ends. CDR1 is MNHNS, CDR2 SASEGT, per germline. CDR3 size: 15 residues. CDR3 DNA: TGTGCCAGCAGTGAATTCCTAGCGACACAGGAGACCCAGTACTTC. Its protein is CASSEFLATQETQYF.

The chain employs TRBV19 and TRBJ1-6; D is perhaps TRBD1 (5 bases). Germline V gene sequence: CDR1 LNHDA, CDR2 SQIVND (reference sequence). This CDR3 has 16 residues. V dropped 6 bases and J dropped 4 bases, with 16 bases sitting between them. Here the CDR3 reads CASRGPQGLYNSPLHF. As DNA, the CDR3 is TGTGCCAGTAGGGGACCTCAAGGACTATATAATTCACCCCTCCACTTT.

The chain uses TRBV6-5 and TRBJ1-2; the D is unclear. The CDR3 runs to 14 residues. Trimming left V 3 bases short and J 1 base short, with 9 bases between. The germline CDR1 and CDR2 sequences are MNHEY and SVGAGI. DNA for the CDR3: TGTGCCAGCAGTTATATACAACGTAACTATGGCTACACCTTC. It yields the protein CASSYIQRNYGYTF.

V gene TRBV18 combines with J gene TRBJ2-1; 8 bases align to TRBD1. The CDR3 covers 13 residues. Germline lookup yields CDR1 KGHSH and CDR2 LQKENI. J lost 8 bases, V lost 4 bases, and 4 bases had no gene match. CDR3 sequence: CASSRQGADEQFF. The CDR3 nucleotides are TGTGCCAGCTCACGGCAGGGGGCTGATGAGCAGTTCTTC.

The rearrangement joins TRBV5-1 to TRBJ2-1, with 9 bases matching TRBD2. CDR3 size: 15 residues. V trimming: 2 bases; J trimming: 5 bases; junction bases outside the gene matches: 5. CDR1 and CDR2 from the germline V gene are SGHRS and YFSETQ. CDR3 sequence (DNA): TGCGCCAGCAGCTTAATAGCGGGGGCCGACAATGAGCAGTTCTTC. Protein product: CASSLIAGADNEQFF.

The gene calls are TRBV24-1 and TRBJ1-2, with a weak D call TRBD1 (5 bases). Trimming removed 7 bases at V and 9 bases at J, with 17 bases between. Germline V gene sequence: CDR1 KGHDR, CDR2 SFDVKD. This CDR3 has 13 residues. CDR3 coding DNA: TGTGCCACCAGCGACAACGCCCGGGGGAGCTACACCTTC. Translation gives CATSDNARGSYTF.

This chain joins TRBV30 and TRBJ2-1, with TRBD2 identical over 9 bases. The CDR3 is 18 amino acids. Germline-derived CDR1 and CDR2 are GTSNPN and SVGIG (reference sequence). The J segment lost 7 bases and the V segment lost 3 bases, leaving 19 bases of the junction unmatched. As DNA, the CDR3 is TGTGCCTGGAGCCAACCGTGGGGCGGGGGGGCTCGGTTGAATGAGCAGTTCTTC. It encodes CAWSQPWGGGARLNEQFF.

This clone was recorded once. The chain recombines TRBV15 with TRBJ1-1; D gene ambiguous. The CDR3 covers 12 residues. Germline V gives CDR1 LNHNV, CDR2 YYDKDF (reference sequence). Trimming left V 3 bases short and J 8 bases short, with 10 bases between. The CDR3 is CATSRAEGEAFF. In DNA, the CDR3 is TGTGCCACCAGCAGGGCTGAGGGAGAAGCTTTCTTT.

This chain joins TRBV6-6 and TRBJ1-1, with a weak D call TRBD1 (6 bases). The CDR3 is 13 residues long. Germline V gene sequence: CDR1 MNHNY, CDR2 SVGAGI (reference sequence). V dropped 6 bases and J dropped 3 bases, with 11 bases sitting between them. The CDR3 reads CASSQDSYTEAFF. The CDR3 DNA reads as TGTGCCAGCAGCCAGGACAGCTACACTGAAGCTTTCTTT.

This clone appeared a single time. The chain joins TRBV6-5 to TRBJ1-1, with D tentatively TRBD1 (5 bases). CDR1 and CDR2 (germline): MNHEY, SVGAGI. Trimming removed 6 bases at V and 0 bases at J, with 14 bases between. This CDR3 comprises 15 residues. In nucleotides, the CDR3 is TGTGCCAGCAGGAGACAGATTCGTCTGAACACTGAAGCTTTCTTT. Amino acid sequence: CASRRQIRLNTEAFF.

This sequence joins TRBV5-1 and TRBJ1-4; 7 bases are a match to TRBD1. There are 15 residues in the CDR3. Trimming removed 4 bases from V and 4 bases from J; junction bases left unmatched: 7. Germline V gene data show CDR1 as SGHRS and CDR2 as YFSETQ. The CDR3: CASSPYQGGNEKLFF. In DNA form, the CDR3 reads TGCGCCAGCAGCCCTTACCAGGGGGGTAATGAAAAACTGTTTTTT. Variable domain in full (rest from reference TRBV5-1 and TRBJ1-4): KAGVTQTPRYLIKTRGQQVTLSCSPISGHRSVSWYQQTPGQGLQFLFEYFSETQRNKGNFPGRFSGRQFSNSRSEMNVSTLELGDSALYLCASSPYQGGNEKLFFGSGTQLSVL.

The chain employs TRBV29-1 and TRBJ2-7, with TRBD2 identical over 11 bases. Germline CDR1 SQVTM, CDR2 ANQGSEA. After removal of 7 bases from V and 5 bases from J, the junction contained 10 bases not matched to a gene. The CDR3 is 14 residues long. The CDR3 nucleotides are TGCAGCGCCGTAGTGCAACTAGCGGGGGACGAGCAGTACTTC. Translating gives CSAVVQLAGDEQYF.

CDR3 sequence: CASSEGTISYNEQFF. The CDR3 DNA sequence: TGTGCCAGCAGTGAAGGGACAATCTCCTACAATGAGCAGTTCTTC. V usage is TRBV6-1 and J usage is TRBJ2-1; D perhaps matches TRBD1 (5 bases). The V gene's germline CDR1 is MNHNS and CDR2 SASEGT. The CDR3 is made up of 15 amino acids. Trimming cost V 1 base and J 0 bases, with 7 bases left between them.